This note documents a single TCR beta chain sequence. No antigen is known for it. The sample comes from a study of cytomegalovirus exposure and HLA in healthy donors. A multiplex PCR was run with 60 Vbeta primers and 13 Jbeta primers. Sequencing used immunoSEQ multiplex PCR; TCRdb keeps in-frame clones, though not all of them. This table has about 100,000 clones, 50% to 70% appearing once. Germline CDR1 and CDR2: SGHDT and YYEEEE. V was trimmed by 4 bases and J by 0 bases, leaving 15 bases between them. This CDR3 spans 16 amino acids. Findings of the study overall: Later analysis revealed greater clonal expansion in HLA-associated TCR beta chains than in equally common others. TCR beta sequences reportedly predicted most subjects' HLA-A and HLA-B alleles accurately. Among CMV-associated TCR beta chains, most appeared HLA-restricted in a later analysis. Several of the most significant clusters appeared, in a later analysis, to be linked to common viral pathogens.

This chain joins TRBV5-6 and TRBJ2-3; no reliable D call. Sequenced material: PBMCs. This receptor was identified in a man aged 25 to 45 in good health and CMV-seropositive. CDR3 bases: TGTGCCAGCAGCCTGGTTCCGGTTCCTAGCACAGATACGCAGTATTTT. This gives the protein CASSLVPVPSTDTQYF.